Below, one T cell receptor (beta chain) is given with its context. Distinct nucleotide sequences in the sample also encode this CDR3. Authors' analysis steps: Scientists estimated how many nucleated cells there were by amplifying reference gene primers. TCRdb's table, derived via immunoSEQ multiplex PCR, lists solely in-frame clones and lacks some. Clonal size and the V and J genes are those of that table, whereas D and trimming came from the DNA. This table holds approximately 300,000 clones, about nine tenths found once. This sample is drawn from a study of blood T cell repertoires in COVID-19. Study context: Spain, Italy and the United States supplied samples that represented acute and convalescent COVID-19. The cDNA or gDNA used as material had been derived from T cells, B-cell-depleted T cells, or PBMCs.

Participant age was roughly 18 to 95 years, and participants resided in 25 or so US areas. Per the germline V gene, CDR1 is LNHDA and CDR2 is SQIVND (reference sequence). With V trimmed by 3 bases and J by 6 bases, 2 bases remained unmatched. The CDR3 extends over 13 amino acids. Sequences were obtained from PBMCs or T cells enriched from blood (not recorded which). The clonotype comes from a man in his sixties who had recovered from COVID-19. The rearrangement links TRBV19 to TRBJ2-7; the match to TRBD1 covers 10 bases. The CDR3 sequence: CASSIGDRGEQYF. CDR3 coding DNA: TGTGCCAGTAGTATCGGGGACAGGGGCGAGCAGTACTTC.